This T cell receptor (beta chain) was retrieved from a study of T-cell memory formation after mild COVID-19. Across the whole study: Largely donor-specific TCR clusters were found. Overall study findings and caveats: CD8+ contracting clones occupied EMRA, while CD4+ ones occupied mainly CM and EM. The appearance of some responding clones in pre-infection memory suggested that cross-reactive memory joined.

Trimming removed 5 bases at V and 4 bases at J, with 9 bases between. Germline loops: CDR1 ENHRY, CDR2 SYGVKD. This CDR3 spans 13 amino acids. TCRdb passed the 5' RACE reads through MiXCR, listing each CDR3 protein once. Of about 560,000 distinct CDR3 sequences listed, about 20% are singletons. Note on this clonotype: Its target is not known.

This TCR was sampled from an adult woman who had mild COVID-19 (a few samples of this study predate the infection). Cell type and time point are not known. The V and J genes are TRBV10-3 and TRBJ1-5; D unclear. The sample taken for sequencing was PBMCs or a T cell subset sorted from them (not recorded which). The DNA for the CDR3 is TGTGCCATCAGTTCAAATGCGAATCAGCCCCAGCATTTT. Protein product: CAISSNANQPQHF.